Given below is one T cell receptor (beta chain) in context. In the study's own analysis: The assay estimated nucleated cells by amplifying reference gene primers. Measured with immunoSEQ multiplex PCR; TCRdb has only the in-frame clones, and not every one. V, J and clone size reflect that table, while D and trimming were determined from the DNA. The data contain about 380,000 clones, roughly 85% of them singletons. The CDR3 is 16 amino acids. Trimming cost V 6 bases and J 1 base, with 16 bases left between them. CDR1 and CDR2 (germline): MNHEY, SMNVEV (reference sequence). These data are taken from a study of blood T cell repertoires in COVID-19. Study overall: Samples of COVID-19 (acute and convalescent) were obtained from the United States, Italy and Spain. In each case, the material was cDNA or gDNA derived from T cells, B-cell-depleted T cells, or PBMCs.

The receptor was isolated from a woman aged 18 to 35 with acute or convalescent COVID-19. The rearrangement uses TRBV27 and TRBJ1-5; D might be TRBD1 (6 bases). Sequencing input: peripheral blood. Here the CDR3 reads CASSLTGTTSNQPQHF. The CDR3 region has the DNA TGTGCCAGCAGCCTAACCGGGACAACAAGCAATCAGCCCCAGCATTTT.